A selection of T cell receptor beta chains follows, all from one sample in a study of blood T cell repertoires in COVID-19. Profiling relied on immunoSEQ multiplex PCR, and the TCRdb table lists in-frame clones only, not all of them. The sample has some 110,000 clones, about 79% seen once. Sequenced input: peripheral blood. The receptors were gathered from a woman older than 75 with active or convalescent COVID-19. The CDR3 runs from the conserved cysteine through the conserved F or W. D genes are given only for firm matches. Size values are once, few and many counts, or a class for expanded clones, and some rows have none.

TRBV2	TRBJ2-1	.	TRBD1	CASTIGTGVYNEQFF	TGTGCCAGCACAATCGGGACAGGGGTCTACAATGAGCAGTTCTTC
TRBV7-3	TRBJ1-6	.	.	CASSPRGGYDSPLHF	TGTGCCAGCAGCCCGAGGGGGGGGTACGACTCACCCCTCCACTTT
TRBV27	TRBJ1-4	.	.	CASRNSGSNEKLFF	TGTGCCAGCCGAAACAGCGGTTCCAATGAAAAACTGTTTTTT
TRBV25-1	TRBJ2-3	.	.	CASSESVGGREYF	TGTGCCAGCAGTGAATCCGTCGGGGGTCGAGAGTATTTT
TRBV28	TRBJ2-7	once	.	CASSLFVYEQYF	TGTGCCAGCAGTTTATTCGTCTACGAGCAGTACTTC
TRBV19	TRBJ2-7	.	TRBD1	CASSFGTGGSYEQYF	TGTGCCAGTAGTTTCGGGACAGGGGGCTCCTACGAGCAGTACTTC
TRBV5-6	TRBJ1-6	.	.	CASSFRVSNNSPLHF	TGTGCCAGCAGCTTTCGCGTCTCTAATAATTCACCCCTCCACTTT
TRBV7-3	TRBJ1-2	once	TRBD1	CASSLSGGANYGYTF	TGTGCCAGCAGCTTGTCAGGGGGAGCTAACTATGGCTACACCTTC
TRBV30	TRBJ1-6	.	.	CAWSLVQALSYNSPLHF	TGTGCCTGGAGTTTGGTTCAGGCCCTCTCCTATAATTCACCCCTCCACTTT
TRBV5-1	TRBJ2-5	few	TRBD1	CASSPGQSQETQYF	TGCGCCAGCAGCCCGGGACAGTCACAAGAGACCCAGTACTTC
TRBV5-4	TRBJ2-2	.	TRBD1	CASSSTGGRTGELFF	TGTGCCAGCAGCTCAACAGGGGGTCGGACCGGGGAGCTGTTTTTT
TRBV6-5	TRBJ1-4	.	.	CAGSFGRPGEKLFF	TGTGCCGGTTCATTTGGCCGCCCTGGCGAAAAACTGTTTTTT
TRBV5-1	TRBJ1-2	.	TRBD1	CASRADRARYGYTF	TGCGCCAGCAGGGCGGACAGGGCGAGGTATGGCTACACCTTC
TRBV7-2	TRBJ2-1	.	TRBD2	CASRGGSPYNEQFF	TGTGCCTCAAGGGGCGGGAGCCCATACAATGAGCAGTTCTTC
TRBV4-2	TRBJ1-2	.	.	CASSQGEAADYGYTF	TGTGCCAGCAGCCAGGGGGAGGCAGCGGACTATGGCTACACCTTC
TRBV4-1	TRBJ2-3	.	.	CASEGREPDTQYF	TGCGCCAGCGAGGGTCGAGAGCCAGATACGCAGTATTTT
TRBV9	TRBJ2-7	once	TRBD2	CASSANGLAHEQYF	TGTGCCAGCAGCGCGAACGGACTAGCCCACGAGCAGTACTTC
TRBV10-3	TRBJ1-1	.	.	CAISESEGITEAFF	TGTGCCATCAGTGAGTCGGAGGGTATCACTGAAGCTTTCTTT
TRBV10-2	TRBJ1-1	.	.	CASSRVRETEAFF	TGCGCCAGCAGTAGGGTGAGGGAGACTGAAGCTTTCTTT
TRBV28	TRBJ1-5	.	.	CASSRLVEPQHF	TGTGCCAGCAGCCGTCTAGTGGAGCCCCAGCATTTT